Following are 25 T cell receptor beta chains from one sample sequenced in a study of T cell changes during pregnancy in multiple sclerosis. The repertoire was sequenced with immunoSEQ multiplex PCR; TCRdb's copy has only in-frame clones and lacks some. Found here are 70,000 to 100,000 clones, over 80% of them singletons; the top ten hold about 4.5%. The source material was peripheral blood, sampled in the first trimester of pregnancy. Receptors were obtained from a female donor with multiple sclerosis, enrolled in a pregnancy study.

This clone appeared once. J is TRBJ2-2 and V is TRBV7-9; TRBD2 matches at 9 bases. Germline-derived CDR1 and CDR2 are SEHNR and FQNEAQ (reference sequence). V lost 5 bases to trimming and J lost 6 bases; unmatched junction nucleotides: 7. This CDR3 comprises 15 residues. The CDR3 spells CASSPPSGGPGELFF. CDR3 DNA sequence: TGTGCCAGCAGCCCCCCAAGCGGGGGGCCCGGGGAGCTGTTTTTT.

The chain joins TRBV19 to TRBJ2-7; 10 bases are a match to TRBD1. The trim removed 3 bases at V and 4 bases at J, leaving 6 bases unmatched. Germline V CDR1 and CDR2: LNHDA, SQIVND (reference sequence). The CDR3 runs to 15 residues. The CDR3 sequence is CASSMGQGPLYEQYF. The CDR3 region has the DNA TGTGCCAGTAGTATGGGACAGGGGCCTTTATACGAGCAGTACTTC.

The CDR3 bases are TGCGCCAGCAGCCCCGGGACAGGGGCTGAAAAACTGTTTTTT. Translated, it gives CASSPGTGAEKLFF. This chain joins TRBV5-1 and TRBJ1-4; 10 bases match TRBD1. Germline values: CDR1 SGHRS, CDR2 YFSETQ. Trimming at V came to 4 bases and at J to 7 bases, leaving 4 bases not matched to a gene. This CDR3 comprises 14 residues.

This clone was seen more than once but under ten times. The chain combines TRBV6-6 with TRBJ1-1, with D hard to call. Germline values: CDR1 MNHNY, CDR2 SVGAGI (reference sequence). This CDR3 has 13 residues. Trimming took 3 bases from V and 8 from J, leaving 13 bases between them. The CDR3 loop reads CASSYRGLEEAFF. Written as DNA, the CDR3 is TGTGCCAGCAGTTATCGAGGGTTGGAAGAAGCTTTCTTT.

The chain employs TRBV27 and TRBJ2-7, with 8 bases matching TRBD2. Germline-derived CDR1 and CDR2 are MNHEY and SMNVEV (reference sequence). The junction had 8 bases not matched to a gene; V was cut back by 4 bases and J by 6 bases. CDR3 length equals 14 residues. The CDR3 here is CASSSRGGQTEQYF. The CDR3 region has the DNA TGTGCCAGCAGTTCCCGGGGGGGTCAGACCGAGCAGTACTTC.

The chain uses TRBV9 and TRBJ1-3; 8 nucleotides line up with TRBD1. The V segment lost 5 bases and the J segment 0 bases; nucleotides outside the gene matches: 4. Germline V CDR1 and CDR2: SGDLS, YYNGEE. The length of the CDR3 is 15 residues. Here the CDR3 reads CASRAGQGSGNTIYF. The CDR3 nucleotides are TGTGCCAGCAGGGCTGGACAGGGCTCTGGAAACACCATATATTTT.

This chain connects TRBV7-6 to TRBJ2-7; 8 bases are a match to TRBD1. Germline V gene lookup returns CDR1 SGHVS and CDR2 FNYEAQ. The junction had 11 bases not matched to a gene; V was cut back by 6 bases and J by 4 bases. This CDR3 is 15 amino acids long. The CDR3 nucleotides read TGTGCCAGCAGTTTCGGACAGGGTGGGCCGTACGAGCAGTACTTC. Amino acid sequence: CASSFGQGGPYEQYF.

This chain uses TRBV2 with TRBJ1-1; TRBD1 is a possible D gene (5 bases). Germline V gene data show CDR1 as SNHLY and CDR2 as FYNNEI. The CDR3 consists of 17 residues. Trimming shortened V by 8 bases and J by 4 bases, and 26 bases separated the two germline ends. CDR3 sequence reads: CASRGLRSHYGGTEAFF. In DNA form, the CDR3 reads TGTGCCAGCCGGGGGTTGAGGTCCCATTACGGGGGCACTGAAGCTTTCTTT.

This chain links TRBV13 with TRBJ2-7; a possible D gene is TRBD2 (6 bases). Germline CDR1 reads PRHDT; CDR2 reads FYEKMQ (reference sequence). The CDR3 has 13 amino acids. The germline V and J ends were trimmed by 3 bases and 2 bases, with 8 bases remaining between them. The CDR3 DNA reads TGTGCCAGCAGCTTCGGAGGGGCCTACGAGCAGTACTTC. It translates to CASSFGGAYEQYF. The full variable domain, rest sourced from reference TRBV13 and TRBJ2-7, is AAGVIQSPRHLIKEKRETATLKCYPIPRHDTVYWYQQGPGQDPQFLISFYEKMQSDKGSIPDRFSAQQFSDYHSELNMSSLELGDSALYFCASSFGGAYEQYFGPGTRLTVT.

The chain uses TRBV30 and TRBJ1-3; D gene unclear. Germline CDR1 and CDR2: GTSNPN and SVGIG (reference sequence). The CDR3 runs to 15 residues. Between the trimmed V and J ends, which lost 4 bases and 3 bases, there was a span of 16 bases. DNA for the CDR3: TGTGCCTGGAAATATCTATGGTCGGGTGGAAACACCATATATTTT. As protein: CAWKYLWSGGNTIYF.

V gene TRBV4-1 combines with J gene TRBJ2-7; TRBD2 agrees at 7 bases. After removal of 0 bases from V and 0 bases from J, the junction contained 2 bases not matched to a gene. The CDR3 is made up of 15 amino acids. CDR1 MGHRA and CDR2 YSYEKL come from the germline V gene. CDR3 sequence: CASSQEGGGSYEQYF. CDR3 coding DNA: TGCGCCAGCAGCCAAGAGGGCGGGGGCTCCTACGAGCAGTACTTC.

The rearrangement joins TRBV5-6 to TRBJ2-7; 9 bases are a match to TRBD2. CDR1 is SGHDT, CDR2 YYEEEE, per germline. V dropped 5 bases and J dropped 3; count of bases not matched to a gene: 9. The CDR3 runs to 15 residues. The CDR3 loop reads CASSPSGEFNYEQYF. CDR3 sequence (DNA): TGTGCCAGCAGTCCTAGCGGGGAGTTCAACTACGAGCAGTACTTC.

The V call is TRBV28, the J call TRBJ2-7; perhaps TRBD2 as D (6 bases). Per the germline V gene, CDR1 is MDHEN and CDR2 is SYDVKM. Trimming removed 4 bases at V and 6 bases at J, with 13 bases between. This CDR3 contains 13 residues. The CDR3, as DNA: TGTGCCAGCAGTTCGGGAGTACGTCGCGAGCAGTACTTC. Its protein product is CASSSGVRREQYF.

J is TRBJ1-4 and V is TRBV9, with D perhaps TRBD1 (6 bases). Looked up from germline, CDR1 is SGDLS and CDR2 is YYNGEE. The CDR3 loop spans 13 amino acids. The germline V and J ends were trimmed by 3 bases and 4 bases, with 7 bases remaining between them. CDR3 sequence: CASSEDSNEKLFF. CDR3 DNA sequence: TGTGCCAGCAGCGAGGACAGTAATGAAAAACTGTTTTTT.

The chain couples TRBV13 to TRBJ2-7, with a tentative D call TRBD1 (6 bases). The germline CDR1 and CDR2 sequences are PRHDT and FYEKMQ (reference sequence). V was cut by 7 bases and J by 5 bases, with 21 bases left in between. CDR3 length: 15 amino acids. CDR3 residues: CASTAKGQGSDEQYF. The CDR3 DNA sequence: TGTGCCAGCACCGCTAAGGGGCAGGGGTCCGACGAGCAGTACTTC.

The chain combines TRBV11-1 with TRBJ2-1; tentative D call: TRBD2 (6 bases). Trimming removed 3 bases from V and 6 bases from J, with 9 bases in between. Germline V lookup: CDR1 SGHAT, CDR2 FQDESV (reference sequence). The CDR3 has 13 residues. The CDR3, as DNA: TGTGCCAGCAGCTTTGGGGGGTCCAATGAGCAGTTCTTC. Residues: CASSFGGSNEQFF.

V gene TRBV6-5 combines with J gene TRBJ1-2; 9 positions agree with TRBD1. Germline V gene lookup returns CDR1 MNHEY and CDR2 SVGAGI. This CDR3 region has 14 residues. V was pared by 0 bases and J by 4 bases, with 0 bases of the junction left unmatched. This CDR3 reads CASSYSTGGYGYTF. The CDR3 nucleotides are TGTGCCAGCAGTTACTCGACAGGGGGCTATGGCTACACCTTC.

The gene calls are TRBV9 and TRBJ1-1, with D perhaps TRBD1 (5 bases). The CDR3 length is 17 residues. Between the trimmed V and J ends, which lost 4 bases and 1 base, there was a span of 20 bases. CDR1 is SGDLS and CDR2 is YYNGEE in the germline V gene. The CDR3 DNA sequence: TGTGCCAGCAGCTTGGGGGGGAGGGCCTCGGGGAACACTGAAGCTTTCTTT. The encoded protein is CASSLGGRASGNTEAFF.

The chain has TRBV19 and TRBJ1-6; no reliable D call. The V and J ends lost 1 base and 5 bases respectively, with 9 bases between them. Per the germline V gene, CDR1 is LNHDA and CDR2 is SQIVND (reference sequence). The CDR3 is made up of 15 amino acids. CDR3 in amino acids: CASSIVPGDNSPLHF. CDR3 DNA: TGTGCCAGTAGTATAGTTCCGGGTGATAATTCACCCCTCCACTTT.

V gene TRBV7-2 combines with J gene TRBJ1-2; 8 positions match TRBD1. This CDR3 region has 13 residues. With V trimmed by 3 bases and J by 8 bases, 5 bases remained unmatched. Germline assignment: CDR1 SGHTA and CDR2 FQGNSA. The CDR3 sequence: CASSLDRVDGYTF. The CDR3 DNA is TGTGCCAGCAGCTTGGACAGGGTGGACGGCTACACCTTC.

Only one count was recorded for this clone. The CDR3 is CASSPLLNTEAFF. For the CDR3, the DNA is TGCGCCAGCAGCCCACTACTGAACACTGAAGCTTTCTTT. The chain uses TRBV4-1 and TRBJ1-1; D remains ambiguous. Germline V CDR1 and CDR2: MGHRA, YSYEKL. This CDR3 comprises 13 residues. Between the trimmed V and J ends, which lost 4 bases and 0 bases, there was a span of 6 bases.

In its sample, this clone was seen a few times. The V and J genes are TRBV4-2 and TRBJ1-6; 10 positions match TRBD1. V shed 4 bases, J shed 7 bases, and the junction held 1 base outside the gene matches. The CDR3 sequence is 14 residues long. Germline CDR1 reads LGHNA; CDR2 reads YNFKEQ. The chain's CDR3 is CASSLGQGNSPLHF. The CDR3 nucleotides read TGTGCCAGCAGCCTGGGACAGGGGAATTCACCCCTCCACTTT.

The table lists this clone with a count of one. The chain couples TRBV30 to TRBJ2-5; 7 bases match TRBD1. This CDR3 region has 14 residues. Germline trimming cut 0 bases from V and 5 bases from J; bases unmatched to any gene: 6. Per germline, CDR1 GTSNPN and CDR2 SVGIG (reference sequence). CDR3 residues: CAWSVVGGWETQYF. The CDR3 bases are TGTGCCTGGAGTGTGGTAGGGGGCTGGGAGACCCAGTACTTC. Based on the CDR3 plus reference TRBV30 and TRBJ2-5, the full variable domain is SQTIHQWPATLVQPVGSPLSLECTVEGTSNPNLYWYRQAAGRGLQLLFYSVGIGQISSEVPQNLSASRPQDRQFILSSKKLLLSDSGFYLCAWSVVGGWETQYFGPGTRLLVL.

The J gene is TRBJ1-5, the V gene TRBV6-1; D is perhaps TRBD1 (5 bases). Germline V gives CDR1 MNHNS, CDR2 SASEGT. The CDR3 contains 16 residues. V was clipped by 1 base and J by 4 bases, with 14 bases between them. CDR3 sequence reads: CASSEVGLPLNQPQHF. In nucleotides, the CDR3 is TGTGCCAGCAGTGAAGTGGGACTGCCACTTAATCAGCCCCAGCATTTT.

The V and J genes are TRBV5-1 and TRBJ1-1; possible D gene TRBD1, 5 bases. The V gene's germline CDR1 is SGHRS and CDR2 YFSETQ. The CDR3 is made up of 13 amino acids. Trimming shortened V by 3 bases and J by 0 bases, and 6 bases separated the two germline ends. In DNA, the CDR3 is TGCGCCAGCAGCTGGGGGGTGAACACTGAAGCTTTCTTT. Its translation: CASSWGVNTEAFF.